The clone carrying this T cell receptor (beta chain) was observed many times. In building TCR beta libraries, iRepertoire HTBI primers were used together with Arm-PCR of CDR3 regions. TCRdb re-called the multiplex PCR reads with MiXCR, one entry per CDR3 protein. This table holds 500,000 or so distinct CDR3 sequences, around 15% found once. Germline values: CDR1 MNHGY, CDR2 SVAAGI. J lost 0 bases, V lost 4 bases, and 12 bases had no gene match. This CDR3 has 18 amino acids. Time point denoted: newly diagnosed GD, antithyroid drugs for less than 3 months. PBMCs provided the RNA from which the TCR library was made. Patients were from an endocrinology department in Xi'an, China. This sample was included in a study of regulatory T cells in long-lasting Graves disease. The same sample was also used in a study of T cells in Graves' hyperthyroidism and ophthalmopathy.

The TCR comes from a woman aged 45 to 65 with Graves disease. J is TRBJ2-3 and V is TRBV6-9; 8 bases agree with TRBD1. Specimen: peripheral blood mononuclear cells (PBMCs), collected at new diagnosis, from a patient treated with antithyroid drugs. The CDR3 DNA reads TGTGCCAGCAGTTCCTCCGTGGAATACAGGGGGAGCACAGATACGCAGTATTTT. It yields the protein CASSSSVEYRGSTDTQYF.